One sample yielded the 7 T cell receptor beta chains listed below, sequenced in a study of cytomegalovirus exposure and HLA in healthy donors. PCR was performed using 60 Vbeta and 13 Jbeta primers. The method was immunoSEQ multiplex PCR; TCRdb's version includes in-frame clones alone and lacks a portion of them. The sample records roughly 150,000 clones, roughly 79% being singletons. The sequencing sample was made of PBMCs. The receptors derive from a woman between 35 and 50 years old in good health and CMV-seronegative.

Only a few counts were recorded for this clone. This sample includes further DNA sequences coding for the same CDR3. This rearrangement joins TRBV11-3 to TRBJ2-1, with a weak D call TRBD2 (6 bases). The germline CDR1 and CDR2 sequences are SGHNT and YENEEA. The CDR3 consists of 14 residues. Trimming took 5 bases from V and 5 from J, leaving 13 bases between them. The CDR3 DNA reads TGTGCCAGCAGCCCTCCGGGACTTAACAATGAGCAGTTCTTC. Protein: CASSPPGLNNEQFF.

J is TRBJ2-3 and V is TRBV4-1; 7 bases match TRBD2. The CDR3 loop spans 16 amino acids. V dropped 3 bases and J dropped 1; count of bases not matched to a gene: 7. The germline gives CDR1 MGHRA, CDR2 YSYEKL. For the CDR3, the DNA is TGCGCCAGCAGCCAGGGACTATCCGCTGGCACAGATACGCAGTATTTT. As protein: CASSQGLSAGTDTQYF.

This chain uses TRBV6-5 with TRBJ2-1; D is undetermined. The V end was cut by 4 bases, the J end by 7 bases, with 11 bases between. This CDR3 has 13 residues. Germline V lookup: CDR1 MNHEY, CDR2 SVGAGI. The CDR3 DNA reads TGTGCCAGCAGTTCTCTCACCGGGAATGAGCAGTTCTTC. This codes for CASSSLTGNEQFF.

V is TRBV2 and J is TRBJ2-3; TRBD2 agrees at 11 bases. V lost 7 bases, J lost 3 bases, and 6 bases stayed unmatched. Germline lookup yields CDR1 SNHLY and CDR2 FYNNEI. The CDR3 length is 15 residues. The CDR3 DNA reads as TGTGCCAGCATACCTACTAGCGGGAGAACAGATACGCAGTATTTT. Translation gives CASIPTSGRTDTQYF.

The chain uses TRBV19 and TRBJ2-5; D unresolved. Trimming removed 5 bases at V and 5 bases at J, with 15 bases between. Germline V gene lookup returns CDR1 LNHDA and CDR2 SQIVND (reference sequence). The CDR3 is 14 residues long. The CDR3 protein is CASSLEPTGETQYF. In DNA form, the CDR3 reads TGTGCCAGTAGTTTGGAGCCGACCGGGGAGACCCAGTACTTC.

V and J are TRBV27 and TRBJ2-2, with D perhaps matching TRBD2 (5 bases). V lost 0 bases and J lost 6, with 14 bases in between. The V gene's germline CDR1 is MNHEY and CDR2 SMNVEV (reference sequence). The CDR3 runs 16 residues. The CDR3 nucleotides read TGTGCCAGCAGTTTATCCCCGGGGTTCGTTGCCGGGGAGCTGTTTTTT. Translation: CASSLSPGFVAGELFF.

This clone was counted only a few times. The chain employs TRBV7-9 and TRBJ2-1, with TRBD2 identical over 9 bases. The CDR3 is made up of 16 amino acids. J lost 9 bases, V lost 7 bases, and 16 bases had no gene match. Germline V gene data show CDR1 as SEHNR and CDR2 as FQNEAQ (reference sequence). The chain's CDR3 is CASTSWDAGLASEQFF. The DNA of the CDR3 is TGTGCCAGCACCTCATGGGATGCGGGACTAGCCTCTGAGCAGTTCTTC.